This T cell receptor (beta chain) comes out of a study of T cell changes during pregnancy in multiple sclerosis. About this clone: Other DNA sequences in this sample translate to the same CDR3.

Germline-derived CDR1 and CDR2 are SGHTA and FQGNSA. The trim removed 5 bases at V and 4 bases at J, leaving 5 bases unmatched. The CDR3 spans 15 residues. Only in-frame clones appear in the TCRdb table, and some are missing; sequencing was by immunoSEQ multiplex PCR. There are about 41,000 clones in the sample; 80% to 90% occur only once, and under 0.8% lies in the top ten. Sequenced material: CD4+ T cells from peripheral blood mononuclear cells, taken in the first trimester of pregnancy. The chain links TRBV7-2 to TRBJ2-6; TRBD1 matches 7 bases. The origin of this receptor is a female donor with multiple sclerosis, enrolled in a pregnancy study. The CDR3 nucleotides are TGTGCCAGCAGCCGTGACAGGGCAGGGGCCAACGTCCTGACTTTC. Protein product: CASSRDRAGANVLTF.